These 8 T cell receptor beta chains came from one sample sequenced in a study of Ad26.COV2.S vaccination and SARS-CoV-2 variants. Treatment meaning: around 19 received Ad26.COV2.S at low or high dose, single or two shots; about 5 received placebo; per-sample allocation not given. At day 63 after the first vaccine or placebo injection, samples were drawn. Sequencing was performed with immunoSEQ multiplex PCR; in TCRdb, only in-frame clones are kept and a portion is missing. The sample carries about 350,000 clones, about 87% recorded once. The input for sequencing was peripheral blood, taken in a trial of Ad26.COV2.S vaccine versus placebo. Every receptor here comes from a person between 18 and 65 years old who received the Ad26.COV2.S COVID-19 vaccine or a placebo.

The V call is TRBV5-1, the J call TRBJ2-2; D assignment may be TRBD1 or TRBD2 (5 bases each). The V end was cut by 3 bases, the J end by 5 bases, with 8 bases between. CDR1 and CDR2 (germline): SGHRS, YFSETQ. The CDR3 extends over 13 amino acids. CDR3 sequence: CASSWDGTGELFF. The CDR3 DNA reads as TGCGCCAGCAGCTGGGACGGGACCGGGGAGCTGTTTTTT.

This clone was detected once. This chain links TRBV2 with TRBJ1-5, with TRBD1 identical over 9 bases. V lost 6 bases, J lost 4 bases, and 10 bases stayed unmatched. CDR3 size: 16 residues. CDR1 SNHLY and CDR2 FYNNEI come from the germline V gene. CDR3 DNA sequence: TGTGCCAGCAGCCCGACTTTAGACAGGGGGAATCAGCCCCAGCATTTT. Its protein product is CASSPTLDRGNQPQHF.

This CDR3 is CASSYARDGYTF. DNA for the CDR3: TGTGCCAGCAGTTACGCTAGGGACGGCTACACCTTC. This chain links TRBV6-5 with TRBJ1-2, with D perhaps matching TRBD1 (5 bases). V was shortened by 2 bases and J by 8 bases, with 9 bases between the two germline ends. The CDR3 runs to 12 residues. The germline gives CDR1 MNHEY, CDR2 SVGAGI.

The V gene is TRBV15, the J gene TRBJ2-3; D possibly corresponds to TRBD2 (6 bases). CDR1 and CDR2 (germline): LNHNV, YYDKDF (reference sequence). Trimming shortened V by 5 bases and J by 4 bases, and 16 bases separated the two germline ends. The CDR3 is 15 amino acids. The CDR3 is CATSPTVTGADTQYF. The CDR3, as DNA: TGTGCCACCAGCCCTACCGTCACGGGGGCAGATACGCAGTATTTT.

This rearrangement joins TRBV7-9 to TRBJ2-7; either TRBD1 or TRBD2 may supply D (5 bases each). This CDR3 has 17 residues. Per germline, CDR1 SEHNR and CDR2 FQNEAQ (reference sequence). V was clipped by 2 bases and J by 2 bases, with 19 bases between them. As DNA, the CDR3 is TGTGCCAGCAGCTTAACGAGGAAGGGGACCTATCCCTACGAGCAGTACTTC. The encoded protein is CASSLTRKGTYPYEQYF.

The rearrangement links TRBV15 to TRBJ1-3, with a tentative D call TRBD1 (5 bases). There are 16 residues in the CDR3. V lost 5 bases and J lost 0, with 14 bases in between. The germline V gene has CDR1 LNHNV and CDR2 YYDKDF (reference sequence). DNA of the CDR3: TGTGCCACCAGCGGGGGGTCGTGGACCTCTGGAAACACCATATATTTT. Translating gives CATSGGSWTSGNTIYF.

The rearrangement uses TRBV10-3 and TRBJ1-4; the D gene is possibly TRBD1 (6 bases). The CDR3 length is 12 residues. V lost 8 bases and J lost 5, with 9 bases in between. Germline CDR1 and CDR2: ENHRY and SYGVKD. In DNA, the CDR3 is TGTGCCATCGGAACAGGGAATGAAAAACTGTTTTTT. It codes for CAIGTGNEKLFF.

The chain combines TRBV9 with TRBJ1-1; D gene ambiguous. The germline V and J ends were trimmed by 3 bases and 10 bases, with 13 bases remaining between them. The V gene's germline CDR1 is SGDLS and CDR2 YYNGEE. The CDR3 runs 12 residues. The CDR3 is CASSAVGSGAFF. CDR3 bases: TGTGCCAGCAGCGCCGTAGGGAGTGGAGCTTTCTTT.